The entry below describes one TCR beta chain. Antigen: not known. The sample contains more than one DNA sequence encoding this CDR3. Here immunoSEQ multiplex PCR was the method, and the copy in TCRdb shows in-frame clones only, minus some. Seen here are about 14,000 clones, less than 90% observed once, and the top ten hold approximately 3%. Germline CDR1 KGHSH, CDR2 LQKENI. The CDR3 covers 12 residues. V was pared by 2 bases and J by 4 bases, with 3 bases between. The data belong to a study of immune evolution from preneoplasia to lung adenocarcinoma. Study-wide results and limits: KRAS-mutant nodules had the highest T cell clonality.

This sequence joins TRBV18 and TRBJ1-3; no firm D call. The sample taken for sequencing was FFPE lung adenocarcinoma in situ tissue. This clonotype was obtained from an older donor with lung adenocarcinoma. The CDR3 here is CASSPEGNTIYF. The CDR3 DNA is TGTGCCAGCTCACCAGAGGGAAACACCATATATTTT.